Below are 13 T cell receptor beta chains sequenced from a single sample in a study of blood T cell repertoires in COVID-19. This table comes from immunoSEQ multiplex PCR, and its TCRdb copy is limited to in-frame clones, with some not included. Of 350,000 to 450,000 clones in the sample, 85% were seen once. The source material was peripheral blood. The receptors stem from a young woman with acute or convalescent COVID-19.

In its sample, this clone was seen a few times. This probably arose from a read error, given a far larger clone one base away. The same CDR3 is also encoded by other DNA sequences in this sample. The rearrangement links TRBV9 to TRBJ1-1, with D unclear. Germline V gives CDR1 SGDLS, CDR2 YYNGEE. CDR3 size: 13 residues. Between the trimmed V and J ends, which lost 0 bases and 0 bases, there was a span of 3 bases. CDR3 DNA: TGTGCCAGCAGCGTAGACATGAACACTGAAGCTTTCTTT. It encodes CASSVDMNTEAFF.

This clone was observed a handful of times. The chain employs TRBV15 and TRBJ1-6; tentatively, D is TRBD1 (6 bases). The CDR3 loop spans 14 amino acids. Germline lookup yields CDR1 LNHNV and CDR2 YYDKDF (reference sequence). Trimming cost V 0 bases and J 10 bases, with 10 bases left between them. The CDR3 region has the DNA TGTGCCACCAGCAGAGAGTACGGGACATCACCCCTCCACTTT. Translating gives CATSREYGTSPLHF.

The rearrangement links TRBV12-3 or TRBV12-4 to TRBJ1-1; 9 bases align to TRBD1. CDR3 length: 13 residues. V was pared by 6 bases and J by 8 bases, with 7 bases of the junction left unmatched. The CDR3 region is CASRYRGLSEAFF. CDR3 coding DNA: TGTGCCAGCAGATACAGGGGGCTTTCGGAAGCTTTCTTT.

This rearrangement joins TRBV19 to TRBJ2-1; perhaps TRBD1 as D (5 bases). Germline V gene sequence: CDR1 LNHDA, CDR2 SQIVND (reference sequence). The V and J ends lost 1 base and 5 bases respectively, with 18 bases between them. This CDR3 has 17 amino acids. CDR3: CASSIAQGAGRHNEQFF. CDR3 in DNA: TGTGCCAGTAGTATAGCTCAAGGGGCAGGCCGACACAATGAGCAGTTCTTC.

The V gene is TRBV5-4, the J gene TRBJ1-4; 8 bases align to TRBD1. Trimming took 6 bases from V and 10 from J; bases not matched to a gene: 8. Germline loops: CDR1 SGHNT, CDR2 YYREEE (reference sequence). The CDR3 contains 13 residues. The CDR3 reads CASTLDRAGKLFF. The CDR3 DNA follows: TGTGCCAGCACCCTGGACAGGGCGGGAAAACTGTTTTTT.

This rearrangement joins TRBV21-1 to TRBJ1-2; the D call in the table, TRBD1, was not verified against the DNA. TRBV21-1 corresponds to a pseudogene. The CDR3 length is 15 residues. The CDR3 region has the DNA TGTGCCAGCAGCATCTACAGGGTATTGTCGATTGGCTACACCTTC. Residues: CASSIYRVLSIGYTF.

The sample holds one count of this clone. This chain connects TRBV5-1 to TRBJ2-2; perhaps TRBD2 as D (5 bases). Germline V gives CDR1 SGHRS, CDR2 YFSETQ. V was clipped by 2 bases and J by 2 bases, with 7 bases between them. The CDR3 contains 14 residues. Written as DNA, the CDR3 is TGCGCCAGCAGCTTCCGGGGTAACACCGGGGAGCTGTTTTTT. Translating it yields CASSFRGNTGELFF. Full variable domain (missing parts from reference TRBV5-1 and TRBJ2-2): KAGVTQTPRYLIKTRGQQVTLSCSPISGHRSVSWYQQTPGQGLQFLFEYFSETQRNKGNFPGRFSGRQFSNSRSEMNVSTLELGDSALYLCASSFRGNTGELFFGEGSRLTVL.

This clone was counted once. J is TRBJ2-3 and V is TRBV5-4; 7 nucleotides match TRBD2. J was trimmed by 4 bases and V by 2 bases; bases with no gene match: 1. This CDR3 spans 13 amino acids. Germline CDR1 SGHNT, CDR2 YYREEE (reference sequence). CDR3 region: CASSFAGADTQYF. In DNA, the CDR3 is TGTGCCAGCAGCTTTGCGGGAGCAGATACGCAGTATTTT.

The J gene is TRBJ2-3, the V gene TRBV7-9, with D possibly being TRBD1 (6 bases). Trimming stripped 5 bases from V and 2 bases from J, with 11 bases between. The germline CDR1 and CDR2 sequences are SEHNR and FQNEAQ (reference sequence). CDR3 length: 14 residues. For the CDR3, the DNA is TGTGCCAGCAGCCACAGGGTGGACACAGATACGCAGTATTTT. Protein sequence: CASSHRVDTDTQYF.

The V gene is TRBV29-1, the J gene TRBJ1-4, with D perhaps TRBD1 (6 bases). The CDR3 is 12 residues long. CDR1 SQVTM and CDR2 ANQGSEA come from the germline V gene. V lost 4 bases to trimming and J lost 5 bases, with 8 bases between them. CDR3 in amino acids: CSVGGLNEKLFF. CDR3 nucleotide sequence: TGCAGCGTTGGGGGGCTGAATGAAAAACTGTTTTTT.

The V call is TRBV30, the J call TRBJ1-2, with D uncertain. CDR3 length: 15 amino acids. Trimming stripped 6 bases from V and 0 bases from J, with 17 bases between. The germline CDR1 and CDR2 sequences are GTSNPN and SVGIG (reference sequence). Here the CDR3 DNA reads TGTGCCTGTGCTTCTGTTTCTCGAGCTAACTATGGCTACACCTTC. Protein: CACASVSRANYGYTF.

This clone was seen just once. The chain carries TRBV30 and TRBJ1-2; 8 nucleotides align to TRBD1. The ends lost 3 bases at V and 0 bases at J; junction bases unmatched: 6. CDR1 GTSNPN and CDR2 SVGIG come from the germline V gene (reference sequence). CDR3 length equals 15 residues. The CDR3 DNA reads TGTGCCTGGAGATCGGACAGGGAAGCTAACTATGGCTACACCTTC. It yields the protein CAWRSDREANYGYTF.

The chain joins TRBV7-9 to TRBJ1-2; a possible D gene is TRBD1 (6 bases). Trimming took off 4 bases at V and 12 bases at J, with 12 bases between the two ends. This CDR3 has 11 amino acids. Germline V gives CDR1 SEHNR, CDR2 FQNEAQ (reference sequence). The CDR3 here is CASSSKDSDTF. Written as DNA, the CDR3 is TGTGCCAGCAGCTCCAAGGACAGTGACACCTTC.